This TCR beta chain was captured by sequencing in a study of regulatory T cells in long-lasting Graves disease. Regarding the study as a whole: Whereas 966 public clonotypes were shared by new patients, persistent patients shared more, at around 2,700.

This CDR3 is 15 amino acids long. Trimming removed 3 bases from V and 6 bases from J; junction bases left unmatched: 10. CDR1 and CDR2 (germline): DFQATT, SNEGSKA (reference sequence). Arm-PCR of CDR3 regions and iRepertoire HTBI primers were the basis on which TCR beta libraries were built. One entry per CDR3 protein results from TCRdb running MiXCR on the multiplex PCR reads. The table lists under 800,000 distinct CDR3 sequences, about 16% of them singletons. Points on this clonotype: The antigen is undetermined.

Time point: newly diagnosed GD, antithyroid drugs for less than 3 months. PBMC RNA served as the TCR library source. The authors drew patients from an endocrinology department in Xi'an, China. These data were also reused for a study on T cells in Graves' hyperthyroidism and ophthalmopathy. That investigation notes: Uncontrolled infection, other autoimmune disease, pregnancy or lactation led to exclusion. Blood also showed most of the thyroid clonotypes that were expanded above 0.001.

This TCR came from a woman in her twenties or thirties with Graves disease. V gene TRBV20-1 combines with J gene TRBJ2-1; 8 bases align to TRBD1. The source was peripheral blood mononuclear cells (PBMCs), collected at new diagnosis, from a patient treated with antithyroid drugs. The CDR3 reads CSASQGAGSLNEQFF. Written as DNA, the CDR3 is TGCAGTGCTAGCCAGGGGGCGGGGTCCCTCAATGAGCAGTTCTTC.